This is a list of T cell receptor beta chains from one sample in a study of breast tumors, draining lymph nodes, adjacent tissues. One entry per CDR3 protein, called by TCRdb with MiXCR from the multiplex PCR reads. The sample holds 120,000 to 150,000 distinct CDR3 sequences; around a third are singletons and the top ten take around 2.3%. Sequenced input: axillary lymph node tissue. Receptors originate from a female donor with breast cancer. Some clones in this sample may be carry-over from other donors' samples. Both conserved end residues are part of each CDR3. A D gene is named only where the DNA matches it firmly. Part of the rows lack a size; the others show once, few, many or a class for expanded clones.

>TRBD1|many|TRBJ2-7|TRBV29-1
CSVEETHRGFYEQYF
TGCAGCGTTGAAGAGACCCACAGGGGGTTCTACGAGCAGTACTTC
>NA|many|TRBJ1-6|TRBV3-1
CASSPSVGTSNSPLHF
TGTGCCAGCAGCCCCTCAGTTGGGACTTCGAATTCACCCCTCCACTTT
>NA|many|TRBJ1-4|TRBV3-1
CASSLQGGEKLFF
TGTGCCAGCAGCCTACAGGGCGGCGAAAAACTGTTTTTT
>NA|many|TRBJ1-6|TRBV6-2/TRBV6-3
CASSYQGSSYNSPLHF
TGTGCCAGCAGTTATCAGGGAAGCTCCTATAATTCACCCCTCCACTTT
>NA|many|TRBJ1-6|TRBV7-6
CASSLVYGSSPLHF
TGTGCCAGCAGCTTAGTTTACGGGAGTTCACCCCTCCACTTT
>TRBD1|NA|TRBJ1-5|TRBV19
CASSSRQGLNQPQHF
TGTGCCAGTAGTTCCCGACAGGGGCTAAATCAGCCCCAGCATTTT
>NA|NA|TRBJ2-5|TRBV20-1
CSARVQGNSNQPQYF
TGCAGTGCTAGAGTGCAGGGAAATAGCAATCAGCCCCAGTACTTC
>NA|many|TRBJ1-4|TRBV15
CATSRDRTRGMSEKLFF
TGTGCCACCAGCAGAGATCGGACCAGGGGAATGAGTGAAAAACTGTTTTTT
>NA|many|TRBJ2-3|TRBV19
CASRRTSTDTQYF
TGTGCCAGTCGTAGAACCAGCACAGATACGCAGTATTTT
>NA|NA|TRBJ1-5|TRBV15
CATSSRDTHNQPQHF
TGTGCCACCAGCAGCCGGGACACTCACAATCAGCCCCAGCATTTT
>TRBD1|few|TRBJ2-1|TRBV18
CASSLLLTGAYNEQFF
TGTGCCAGCTCACTCCTATTGACAGGGGCGTACAATGAGCAGTTCTTC
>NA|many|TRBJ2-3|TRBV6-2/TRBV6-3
CASSYRAKDSSVADTQYF
TGTGCCAGCAGTTACCGAGCCAAAGACAGCTCTGTGGCAGATACGCAGTATTTT
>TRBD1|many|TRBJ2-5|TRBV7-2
CASSLTGTGFARETQYF
TGTGCCAGCAGCTTAACCGGGACAGGGTTCGCGAGAGAGACCCAGTACTTC
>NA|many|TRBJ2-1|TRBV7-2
CASSLAGGATYNEQFF
TGTGCCAGCAGCTTAGCGGGGGGGGCTACCTACAATGAGCAGTTCTTC
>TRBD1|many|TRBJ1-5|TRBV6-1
CASSGGQGVPSNQPQHF
TGTGCCAGCAGTGGGGGACAGGGGGTACCTAGCAATCAGCCCCAGCATTTT
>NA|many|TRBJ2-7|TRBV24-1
CATSDKYEQYF
TGTGCCACCAGTGATAAGTACGAGCAGTACTTC
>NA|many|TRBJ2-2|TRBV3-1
CASSHLGNTGELFF
TGTGCCAGCAGCCACCTCGGGAACACCGGGGAGCTGTTTTTT
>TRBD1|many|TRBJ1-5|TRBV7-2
CASSSTGGQPQHF
TGTGCCAGCAGCTCTACAGGGGGTCAGCCCCAGCATTTT
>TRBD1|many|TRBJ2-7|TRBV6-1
CASSPRGQEGYEQYF
TGTGCCAGCAGCCCTCGGGGACAGGAGGGCTACGAGCAGTACTTC
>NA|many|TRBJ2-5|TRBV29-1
CSVEEGRETQYF
TGCAGCGTTGAGGAGGGTAGAGAGACCCAGTACTTC
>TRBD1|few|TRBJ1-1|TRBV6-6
CASRARDRGLLTEAFF
TGTGCCAGCAGAGCTCGGGACAGGGGATTATTGACTGAAGCTTTCTTT
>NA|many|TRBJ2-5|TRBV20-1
CSARDGAGQDKSQYF
TGCAGTGCTAGAGATGGGGCGGGGCAGGACAAGTCCCAGTACTTC
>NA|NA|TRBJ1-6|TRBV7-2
CASSLFLGGFSPLHF
TGTGCCAGCAGCTTATTTTTGGGGGGCTTTTCACCCCTCCACTTT
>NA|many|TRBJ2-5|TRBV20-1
CSARDRTGGGGTQYF
TGCAGTGCTAGAGATAGGACGGGGGGCGGGGGGACCCAGTACTTC
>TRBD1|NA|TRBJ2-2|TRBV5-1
CASRPDRRQGCTGELFF
TGCGCCAGCAGACCTGACCGGAGACAGGGCTGTACCGGGGAGCTGTTTTTT
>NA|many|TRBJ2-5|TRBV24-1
CATSDIGAETQYF
TGTGCCACCAGTGACATAGGTGCGGAGACCCAGTACTTC
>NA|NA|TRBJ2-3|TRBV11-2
CASSLAWPTSDTQYF
TGTGCCAGCAGCTTGGCCTGGCCAACATCCGATACGCAGTATTTT
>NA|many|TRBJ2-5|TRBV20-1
CSASGSGVETQYF
TGCAGTGCTAGCGGGTCGGGGGTTGAGACCCAGTACTTC
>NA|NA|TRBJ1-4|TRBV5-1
CASSSGVAGKLFF
TGCGCCAGCAGTTCAGGGGTGGCTGGAAAACTGTTTTTT
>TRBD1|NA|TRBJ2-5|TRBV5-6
CASSLDRGAHETQYF
TGTGCCAGCAGCTTAGACAGGGGGGCGCATGAGACCCAGTACTTC
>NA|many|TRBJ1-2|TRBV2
CATKLQSGGAEGYTF
TGTGCCACCAAACTCCAGTCGGGGGGCGCGGAGGGCTACACCTTC